The entry below gives a single TCR beta chain sequence along with its context. Germline CDR1 and CDR2: SGHRS and YFSETQ. The CDR3 runs 11 residues. V was shortened by 5 bases and J by 3 bases, with 4 bases between the two germline ends. The data originate from a study of blood T cell repertoires in COVID-19. In the authors' methods: Quantification of nucleated cells was approximated via reference gene primer amplification. Some clones are missing from TCRdb's copy, which holds only in-frame ones; the method was immunoSEQ multiplex PCR. V and J calls and clone size are copied from that table; D and trimming were computed from the DNA. Of 110,000 to 150,000 clones listed, 65% to 85% are singletons.

The sequence derives from a woman aged 55-70 years with acute or convalescent COVID-19. Sequencing used peripheral blood. The chain is built from TRBV5-1 and TRBJ2-3; D call uncertain. The CDR3 DNA is TGCGCCAGCAGATCAACAGATACGCAGTATTTT. Translation: CASRSTDTQYF.